Reported below is one T cell receptor (beta chain). There are many counts of this clonotype. The target of this receptor is not known. Qualities for individual bases were not recorded, and no much larger clone is one base off. Ophthalmopathy patients had moderately to severely active disease, Clinical Activity Score of at least 3, NOSPECS grade of at least 4, and duration under 3 months. The study excluded patients with uncontrolled infections, other autoimmune diseases, pregnancy or lactation. Diagnoses were based on clinical symptoms, serum thyroxine and TRAb, thyroid ultrasound and orbital computed tomography. PBMCs were separated from roughly 10 ml of fresh peripheral blood using Ficoll-Paque density gradient centrifugation. Total RNA was extracted with Trizol reagent, and quality was checked on an Agilent 2100 Bioanalyzer. Amplification of TCR beta CDR3 regions was carried out from RNA transcripts. The TCR CDR3 was subjected to a first round of RT-PCR using the HTBI primer set and the Qiagen OneStep RT-PCR kit. Libraries were constructed in a second round of multiplex PCR, after which size selection and purification were performed. Sequencing of the libraries was done on an Illumina HiSeq2000 using paired-end 100 bp reads. In the source study's methods: Raw data were processed with SOAPnuke, discarding reads with adapters, uncalled bases, mean Phred below 15, or no exact constant-primer or identifier match. COPE v1.2.5 was used to merge the high-quality paired reads, and each unique nucleotide sequence was defined as a clonotype. Clonotypes were aligned to IMGT TRBV, TRBD and TRBJ reference segments using MiTCR v1.1. Only V-J combinations with frequency above 0.0001, covering 99% to 99.2% of repertoires, were analysed. The TCS score was defined as F50 (clonal expansion) divided by E x V (chaos), with BLOSUM62-based TCRdist calculated between CDR3 peptides within each V-J. Welch's t-statistics and random forest reduced around 520 V-J features to under 15, which were used in a naive Bayes classifier (R e1071). Through fastp at Q25 and MiXCR, TCRdb rebuilt clones from the public reads, retaining in-frame beta chains. All rows with the same CDR3 protein become a single entry with the most common DNA and genes. These V and J calls derive from TCRdb rather than the authors' analysis. The sample records 620,000 or so distinct CDR3 sequences, roughly 15% of which are singletons. The ten largest clones capture about 12% of the sample.

The record originates from a study of T cells in Graves' hyperthyroidism and ophthalmopathy (dated by TCRdb to the late 2010s). About the investigation overall: Peripheral blood was sampled at the time of initial diagnosis, prior to any treatment. After blood sampling, hyperthyroidism patients were treated with methimazole at a starting dose of 30 mg daily, and ophthalmopathy patients were treated with high-dose intravenous methylprednisolone. Prospective prediction of ophthalmopathy was tested in an independent validation cohort of fewer than 20 hyperthyroidism patients and 17 patients who later progressed to ophthalmopathy. A discovery cohort of fewer than 110 patients, approximately 44 with Graves' ophthalmopathy and fewer than 65 with stable Graves' hyperthyroidism, was used to find distinguishing TCR V-J signatures. The study also compared thyroid tissue and blood T-cell repertoires from several Graves' hyperthyroidism patients. TCR Vbeta CDR3 sequencing of 120 to 150 peripheral blood samples (approximately 44 ophthalmopathy, some 75 hyperthyroidism and some 17 progressor patients) is reported in the paper. The 95 to 100 discovery patients were divided at random into training and test sets in a 7:3 ratio.

Summary of the overall study and its limitations: Ophthalmopathy was separated from stable hyperthyroidism by a 13 V-J signature model, with roughly 88% sensitivity and about 84% specificity obtained in cross-validation and 80%/75% obtained in testing. In validation, the model predicted progression to ophthalmopathy with 55% to 71% sensitivity and roughly 75% specificity, a median of around six months before onset. Most expanded thyroid clonotypes (frequency above 0.001) were also found in blood, which suggests that blood repertoires may mirror thyroid immune responses. Sample size was not statistically predetermined, and blinding of investigators to group allocation was not performed.

The CDR3 runs 15 amino acids, cysteine and phenylalanine included. Only the CDR3 part of the read is kept: 45 bases, read in frame from the first base. V lost 5 bases and J lost 4 bases; the stretch between them is 18 bases long. CDR1 and CDR2 are read off the germline V gene as SGHAT and FQNNGV. Sequenced: blood. The sequence derives from a woman in her forties or fifties with Graves' ophthalmopathy. Recombination joined TRBV11-2 with TRBJ2-7; TRBD2 might be the D gene, on 5 matching bases. The nucleotide sequence reads TGTGCCAGCAGCCCCTTAGAGGGCCGTTCGTACGAGCAGTACTTC. Its translation reads: CASSPLEGRSYEQYF.